These 16 T cell receptor beta chains came from one sample sequenced in a study of blood T cells in healthy people across ages. For the second PCR, which ran for about 6 to 11 cycles, a sample-barcoded 5' primer and a J-beta primer mix were used. From the 5' RACE reads, TCRdb called clonotypes with MiXCR, one entry per CDR3 protein. Altogether over 750,000 distinct CDR3 sequences are present, around a quarter being singletons, with the ten largest covering more than 7.5%. These data are also associated with another study on T cells of mothers and their children.

Material: blood. The receptor set was obtained from a boy aged 5 to 17 in good health.

This clonotype was seen more than once but under ten times. The chain employs TRBV11-2 and TRBJ2-1; D uncertain. The CDR3 consists of 15 residues. Germline V gives CDR1 SGHAT, CDR2 FQNNGV. V lost 2 bases, J lost 2 bases, and 10 bases lay in between. CDR3 in DNA: TGTGCCAGCAGCTTATATTCGGGCGCCTACAATGAGCAGTTCTTC. It yields the protein CASSLYSGAYNEQFF.

About this clonotype itself: Sequence at one end of the junction differs from germline and may be a read error. The V call is TRBV6-6, the J call TRBJ2-5; D is perhaps TRBD1 (5 bases). CDR3 length: 13 amino acids. Per the germline V gene, CDR1 is MNHNY and CDR2 is SVGAGI (reference sequence). In DNA form, the CDR3 reads TGTGCCAGCGGTTACGACAGCCAAGAGACCCAGTACTTC. It specifies CASGYDSQETQYF.

The V gene is TRBV20-1, the J gene TRBJ2-7; 13 bases are shared with TRBD2. J gave up 4 bases and V 0 bases, and 9 bases lay outside the gene matches. The germline V gene encodes CDR1 DFQATT and CDR2 SNEGSKA (reference sequence). This CDR3 has 17 residues. DNA for the CDR3: TGCAGTGCTAGAGAGCTCTCACCGGGACTAGCGGGATACGAGCAGTACTTC. Encoded protein: CSARELSPGLAGYEQYF.

This clonotype was seen only a few times. The chain recombines TRBV29-1 with TRBJ2-5; 9 bases are shared with TRBD1. V was pared by 7 bases and J by 4 bases, with 4 bases of the junction left unmatched. The CDR3 has 12 residues. Germline V lookup: CDR1 SQVTM, CDR2 ANQGSEA. CDR3: CSADRGGETQYF. The CDR3 DNA is TGCAGCGCGGACAGGGGAGGAGAGACCCAGTACTTC.

This clonotype was detected a few times. The rearrangement uses TRBV4-2 and TRBJ1-1; D is unresolved. Per the germline V gene, CDR1 is LGHNA and CDR2 is YNFKEQ. The ends were cut back, 4 bases at V and 1 base at J, with 13 bases in the middle. The CDR3 runs 15 residues. The CDR3 loop is CASSLHRVENTEAFF. The CDR3 DNA reads TGTGCCAGCAGCCTCCATAGGGTGGAGAACACTGAAGCTTTCTTT.

This clonotype was detected only a few times. The chain employs TRBV29-1 and TRBJ2-5; 7 bases fit TRBD2. The DNA end lines up better with TRBJ2-1; the J call may be wrong. This CDR3 comprises 11 residues. CDR1 is SQVTM, CDR2 ANQGSEA, per germline. CDR3 amino acids: CSAAGSGEQFF. The DNA for the CDR3 is TGCAGCGCAGCGGGATCGGGTGAGCAGTTCTTC.

The rearrangement links TRBV7-8 to TRBJ2-7; 12 positions match TRBD2. The CDR3 totals 16 residues. Germline V gene lookup returns CDR1 SGHVS and CDR2 FQNEAQ. V was pared by 5 bases and J by 3 bases, with 8 bases of the junction left unmatched. The CDR3 nucleotides are TGTGCCAGCAGCCTGAGGACTAGCGGGACCTACTACGAGCAGTACTTC. This translates into CASSLRTSGTYYEQYF.

The J gene is TRBJ2-5, the V gene TRBV28; TRBD2 agrees at 8 bases. TRBJ2-7 matches the DNA end more closely, so the J call is doubtful. This CDR3 spans 15 amino acids. Per the germline V gene, CDR1 is MDHEN and CDR2 is SYDVKM. The CDR3 nucleotides read TGTGCCAGCAGTTTATGGTCCGGGAGGGTCTACGAGCAGTACTTC. Its protein product is CASSLWSGRVYEQYF.

The chain employs TRBV12-3 or TRBV12-4 and TRBJ2-7; 8 positions agree with TRBD2. This CDR3 has 16 residues. The V segment lost 1 base and the J segment 7 bases; nucleotides outside the gene matches: 12. The CDR3 protein is CASSLVTGLVTREQYF. In DNA form, the CDR3 reads TGTGCCAGCAGTTTAGTAACGGGACTAGTGACGCGGGAGCAGTACTTC.

CDR3 nucleotide sequence: TGTGCCAGCAGCGGACCTGGGATAACCTACGAGCAGTACTTC. It codes for CASSGPGITYEQYF. The gene calls are TRBV11-3 and TRBJ2-7; D is ambiguous. CDR1 SGHNT and CDR2 YENEEA come from the germline V gene. The ends were cut back, 5 bases at V and 2 bases at J, with 13 bases in the middle. This CDR3 contains 14 residues.

The V call is TRBV18, the J call TRBJ2-1; D ambiguous. Trimming cost V 5 bases and J 5 bases, with 16 bases left between them. Germline V CDR1 and CDR2: KGHSH, LQKENI. The CDR3 loop spans 15 amino acids. CDR3 residues: CASSIYGGPDNEQFF. The DNA of the CDR3 is TGTGCCAGCTCAATTTACGGTGGCCCCGACAATGAGCAGTTCTTC.

About this clonotype: An end of the junction differs from the germline gene, which may be a read error. V and J are TRBV7-9 and TRBJ2-7; a weak D match, TRBD2 (5 bases). The CDR3 length is 15 residues. The germline V gene has CDR1 SEHNR and CDR2 FQNEAQ (reference sequence). CDR3 residues: CASSQLRGKDYEQCF. As DNA, the CDR3 is TGTGCCAGCAGCCAGCTACGGGGAAAAGACTACGAGCAGTGCTTC.

There are a few counts of this clonotype. The J gene is TRBJ1-1, the V gene TRBV3-1; no clear D. Germline CDR1 and CDR2: LGHDT and YNNKEL (reference sequence). V dropped 4 bases and J dropped 5 bases, with 17 bases sitting between them. The CDR3 is 15 amino acids. This CDR3 reads CASSPLAPYETEAFF. CDR3 nucleotide sequence: TGTGCCAGCAGCCCCTTGGCCCCTTACGAGACTGAAGCTTTCTTT.

The chain recombines TRBV6-4 with TRBJ1-6, with D possibly TRBD1 on 6 matching bases. This CDR3 is built from 15 residues. CDR1 is MRHNA, CDR2 SNTAGT, per germline. Trimming removed 6 bases at V and 8 bases at J, with 17 bases between. The CDR3: CASSASGDGDSPLHF. Written as DNA, the CDR3 is TGTGCCAGCAGCGCCTCAGGGGATGGAGATTCACCCCTCCACTTT.

This clonotype has just a few counts. The chain links TRBV4-1 to TRBJ2-5; 9 bases align to TRBD1. The J call is in doubt because the DNA end fits TRBJ2-7 better. The CDR3 has 15 residues. Germline CDR1 MGHRA, CDR2 YSYEKL. The CDR3 region is CASSQVGTGSVEQYF. In DNA form, the CDR3 reads TGCGCCAGCAGCCAAGTCGGGACAGGGTCGGTCGAGCAGTACTTC.

V gene TRBV9 combines with J gene TRBJ2-7, with a possible D match to TRBD2 (6 bases). The J call is uncertain, as TRBJ2-1 better fits the DNA end. Germline-derived CDR1 and CDR2 are SGDLS and YYNGEE. The CDR3 covers 14 residues. The CDR3 region is CASSEGGGLREQFF. The CDR3 DNA reads TGTGCCAGCAGCGAGGGAGGAGGACTCCGCGAGCAGTTCTTC.